Listed here are 25 T cell receptor beta chains from one sample, sequenced in a study of low-dose radiotherapy and immunotherapy resistance in tumors (dated by TCRdb to the early 2020s). The time point label on this specimen signifies: before trial treatment. TCRdb lists the instrument as Illumina MiniSeq. To make first-strand cDNA, Superscript III was used along with a set of TRAV- and TRBV-specific primers so that both the TCRalpha and TCRbeta chains were covered. TCRs were amplified for about 18 PCR cycles with Phusion, using a constant-region primer paired with the adapter attached to the V primers. The raw public data were reprocessed by TCRdb itself: fastp quality trimming at Q25, MiXCR clonotype calling, in-frame beta chains only. Entries that share a CDR3 protein sequence are merged under the most common genes and DNA. This sample lists 85,000 to 100,000 distinct CDR3 sequences; 9.4% were detected once. Under 1.1% of the sample lies in the top ten.

Sequences were derived from PBMCs, sampled before treatment. The receptors were sampled from a male donor with prostate cancer.

The table lists this clonotype with a few counts. The junction and the germline gene differ at one end; a read error may be behind it. The chain links TRBV28 to TRBJ2-5; D may match TRBD1 or TRBD2 (5 bases each). The CDR3 is 13 residues long. CDR1 and CDR2 from the germline V gene are MDHEN and SYDVKM. CDR3 residues: CASSKGTAEAQYF. The CDR3 DNA follows: TGTGCCAGCAGTAAAGGGACCGCAGAGGCCCAGTACTTC.

This clonotype was seen many times. The chain employs TRBV29-1 and TRBJ1-4; D perhaps matches TRBD1 (6 bases). This CDR3 contains 13 residues. The germline CDR1 and CDR2 sequences are SQVTM and ANQGSEA. Trimming left V 6 bases short and J 3 bases short, with 11 bases between. The CDR3 here is CSVGQTPNEKLFF. CDR3 bases: TGCAGCGTCGGACAGACCCCTAATGAAAAACTGTTTTTT.

Ten or more counts support this clonotype. The chain employs TRBV3-1 and TRBJ2-7, with 10 bases fitting TRBD2. J lost 7 bases, V lost 2 bases, and 8 bases had no gene match. Germline V gene sequence: CDR1 LGHDT, CDR2 YNNKEL (reference sequence). This CDR3 is 15 amino acids long. In nucleotides, the CDR3 is TGTGCCAGCAGCCAACAGAGCGGGAGGGCCTGGGAGCAGTACTTC. This translates into CASSQQSGRAWEQYF.

This clonotype was detected many times. The chain is built from TRBV25-1 and TRBJ1-5; D gene unclear. The CDR3 totals 14 residues. Germline lookup yields CDR1 MGHDK and CDR2 SYGVNS. V lost 2 bases and J lost 9, with 14 bases in between. The CDR3 loop is CASSEPTSAGPQHF. The DNA of the CDR3 is TGTGCCAGCAGTGAACCCACAAGCGCTGGGCCCCAGCATTTT.

With respect to this clonotype: This sequence may be a read error, since a much larger clone differs from it by one base. V is TRBV28 and J is TRBJ2-4; D ambiguous. With 5 bases removed from V and 0 bases from J, the gap between germline ends came to 8 bases. The V gene's germline CDR1 is MDHEN and CDR2 SYDVKM. The length of the CDR3 is 14 residues. The CDR3 region is CASSANLAKNIQYF. CDR3 nucleotide sequence: TGTGCCAGCAGTGCGAACTTAGCCAAAAACATTCAGTACTTC.

This clonotype was seen ten or more times. The rearrangement uses TRBV29-1 and TRBJ2-1, with 7 bases aligning to TRBD2. CDR1 and CDR2 from the germline V gene are SQVTM and ANQGSEA. CDR3 length: 14 residues. The V segment lost 6 bases and the J segment 7 bases; nucleotides outside the gene matches: 12. The CDR3 reads CSVRPAGVKNEQFF. Written as DNA, the CDR3 is TGCAGCGTCCGCCCGGCGGGAGTAAAGAATGAGCAGTTCTTC.

This clonotype was counted ten times or more. This chain uses TRBV6-2 or TRBV6-3 with TRBJ2-7; maybe TRBD1 (5 bases). Germline values: CDR1 MNHEY, CDR2 SVGEGT. V dropped 6 bases and J dropped 3 bases, with 9 bases sitting between them. The CDR3 runs 12 residues. CDR3 in DNA: TGTGCCAGCAGATCCGACAGCTACGAGCAGTACTTC. As protein: CASRSDSYEQYF.

The rearrangement links TRBV18 to TRBJ1-3; no clear D. The ends were cut back, 3 bases at V and 0 bases at J, with 18 bases in the middle. Germline values: CDR1 KGHSH, CDR2 LQKENI. The CDR3 runs 18 residues. The CDR3 DNA is TGTGCCAGCTCACCGGTATTTTCTGTCGGGAGCTCTGGAAACACCATATATTTT. It codes for CASSPVFSVGSSGNTIYF.

This clonotype was picked up many times. The CDR3 reads CASSLGTGDYNEQFF. CDR3 DNA: TGTGCCAGCAGCTTAGGCACAGGGGACTACAATGAGCAGTTCTTC. The rearrangement joins TRBV11-1 to TRBJ2-1; TRBD1 matches at 7 bases. This CDR3 is 15 amino acids long. CDR1 is SGHAT, CDR2 FQDESV, per germline (reference sequence). V shed 1 base and J 3 bases; nucleotides not matched to a gene: 3.

In this sample, this clonotype turned up many times. This CDR3 reads CASSLRSGARTYEQYF. Written as DNA, the CDR3 is TGCGCCAGCAGCTTGAGATCAGGGGCGCGCACCTACGAGCAGTACTTC. The chain joins TRBV5-1 to TRBJ2-7, with D possibly TRBD1 on 6 matching bases. Germline V gene sequence: CDR1 SGHRS, CDR2 YFSETQ. Trimming took 1 base from V and 2 from J, leaving 16 bases between them. CDR3 size: 16 residues.

This clonotype was detected many times. V usage is TRBV27 and J usage is TRBJ1-1, with no clear D. Trimming stripped 5 bases from V and 0 bases from J, with 13 bases between. The CDR3 is 15 amino acids. CDR1 is MNHEY and CDR2 is SMNVEV in the germline V gene (reference sequence). In DNA, the CDR3 is TGTGCCAGCAGTCCCACCCCGGGTATGAACACTGAAGCTTTCTTT. Translated: CASSPTPGMNTEAFF.

Many counts were recorded for this clonotype. The chain employs TRBV4-3 and TRBJ1-6; no clear D gene. This CDR3 region has 15 residues. V lost 3 bases and J 8 bases, leaving 14 bases between the germline ends. CDR1 and CDR2 (germline): LGHNA, YSLEER. CDR3 nucleotides: TGCGCCAGCAGCCAGGCCCCTTTAAAAGATTCACCCCTCCACTTT. It is translated as CASSQAPLKDSPLHF.

The CDR3 is CASSYSGLAGDDNEQFF. Here the CDR3 DNA reads TGTGCCAGCAGTTACTCAGGACTAGCGGGAGATGACAATGAGCAGTTCTTC. This rearrangement joins TRBV6-6 to TRBJ2-1, with 13 positions matching TRBD2. The CDR3 sequence is 17 residues long. Germline V gene data show CDR1 as MNHNY and CDR2 as SVGAGI (reference sequence). Trimming at V came to 0 bases and at J to 5 bases, leaving 4 bases not matched to a gene.

This clonotype was observed many times. V gene TRBV6-5 combines with J gene TRBJ2-7; TRBD2 is a possible D gene (5 bases). V was trimmed by 0 bases and J by 7 bases, leaving 7 bases between them. The CDR3 is 12 amino acids. Per the germline V gene, CDR1 is MNHEY and CDR2 is SVGAGI. Written as DNA, the CDR3 is TGTGCCAGCAGTTACTCTCCGGGGGAGCAGTACTTC. This translates into CASSYSPGEQYF.

The rearrangement uses TRBV24-1 and TRBJ2-1, with 7 positions matching TRBD1. Germline-derived CDR1 and CDR2 are KGHDR and SFDVKD. The length of the CDR3 is 17 residues. V lost 5 bases and J lost 4; bases outside the gene matches: 13. The CDR3 nucleotides read TGTGCCACCAGTGGCCTAGGCCCGACAGGGAGATACAATGAGCAGTTCTTC. The encoded protein is CATSGLGPTGRYNEQFF.

At least ten counts were recorded for this clonotype. The CDR3 is CASSLGPYNQPQHF. The CDR3 nucleotides read TGTGCCAGCAGTTTAGGACCGTACAATCAGCCCCAGCATTTT. This rearrangement joins TRBV28 to TRBJ1-5; D gene unclear. Trimming shortened V by 2 bases and J by 3 bases, and 8 bases separated the two germline ends. Germline CDR1 MDHEN, CDR2 SYDVKM. The CDR3 is 14 amino acids.

This clonotype has more than one count but fewer than ten. The rearrangement links TRBV5-4 to TRBJ2-1; D may correspond to TRBD1 or TRBD2 (5 bases each). This CDR3 has 14 residues. Germline V gene data show CDR1 as SGHNT and CDR2 as YYREEE (reference sequence). With 4 bases removed from V and 5 bases from J, the gap between germline ends came to 13 bases. DNA of the CDR3: TGTGCCAGCAGCCCGGGGCCCCCAGACAATGAGCAGTTCTTC. Translating gives CASSPGPPDNEQFF.

This clonotype was seen repeatedly, ten times or more. The chain has TRBV7-2 and TRBJ2-4; D gene ambiguous. CDR3 length: 15 amino acids. V dropped 3 bases and J dropped 0 bases, with 9 bases sitting between them. Germline V lookup: CDR1 SGHTA, CDR2 FQGNSA. The CDR3 DNA reads TGTGCCAGCAGCTTGGTGGATTTAGCCAAAAACATTCAGTACTTC. The encoded protein is CASSLVDLAKNIQYF.

This clonotype was counted many times. The CDR3 DNA reads as TGCAGTGTTACGGCGGCTAGCGGGAGGGGAGTCGCAGATACGCAGTATTTT. Translating gives CSVTAASGRGVADTQYF. This rearrangement joins TRBV20-1 to TRBJ2-3; 12 bases match TRBD2. The germline V gene encodes CDR1 DFQATT and CDR2 SNEGSKA (reference sequence). V gave up 7 bases and J gave up 4 bases; unmatched junction bases: 15. The CDR3 extends over 17 amino acids.

Many counts were recorded for this clonotype. The chain carries TRBV5-1 and TRBJ2-7; TRBD1 might be the D (7 bases). The CDR3 totals 14 residues. Germline CDR1 SGHRS, CDR2 YFSETQ. Trimming removed 4 bases from V and 5 bases from J, with 16 bases in between. The CDR3 region is CASSTQGGRNEQYF. The DNA of the CDR3 is TGCGCCAGCAGCACCCAGGGGGGCAGAAACGAGCAGTACTTC.

Many counts were recorded for this clonotype. This chain joins TRBV28 and TRBJ2-3, with 11 bases fitting TRBD2. Germline V gene data show CDR1 as MDHEN and CDR2 as SYDVKM. The CDR3 consists of 16 residues. V trimming: 6 bases; J trimming: 3 bases; junction bases outside the gene matches: 8. CDR3 in DNA: TGTGCCAGCAGCGGGACTAGCGGAGGGGTGACAGATACGCAGTATTTT. Amino acid sequence: CASSGTSGGVTDTQYF.

At least ten counts were recorded for this clonotype. V is TRBV4-1 and J is TRBJ2-7; 8 nucleotides agree with TRBD2. J was trimmed by 6 bases and V by 0 bases; bases with no gene match: 7. CDR3 size: 15 residues. Per germline, CDR1 MGHRA and CDR2 YSYEKL. Here the CDR3 DNA reads TGCGCCAGCAGCCAAGATGGAGCGGGAGTTGGCGAGCAGTACTTC. Its translation is CASSQDGAGVGEQYF.

The table lists this clonotype with many counts. The chain joins TRBV15 to TRBJ2-3; possible D gene TRBD2, 5 bases. Germline V gene sequence: CDR1 LNHNV, CDR2 YYDKDF (reference sequence). CDR3 length: 15 amino acids. Trimming left V 0 bases short and J 2 bases short, with 9 bases between. CDR3 in DNA: TGTGCCACCAGCAGAGAAGAGGGATACACAGATACGCAGTATTTT. It translates to CATSREEGYTDTQYF.

This clonotype has ten or more counts. The chain is built from TRBV10-3 and TRBJ1-5, with D maybe TRBD1 (6 bases). Trimming left V 8 bases short and J 4 bases short, with 12 bases between. Germline-derived CDR1 and CDR2 are ENHRY and SYGVKD. The CDR3 is 13 amino acids. CDR3 nucleotides: TGTGCCATCGTGGACAGTTTGAATCAGCCCCAGCATTTT. Its translation: CAIVDSLNQPQHF.

This clonotype was seen at least ten times. The V call is TRBV9, the J call TRBJ2-2, with a weak D call TRBD1 (5 bases). Trimming took off 0 bases at V and 7 bases at J, with 19 bases between the two ends. The CDR3 covers 17 residues. Looked up from germline, CDR1 is SGDLS and CDR2 is YYNGEE. CDR3 sequence (DNA): TGTGCCAGCAGCGTAGGGGCTACAGGCTTTTCGTTCGGGGAGCTGTTTTTT. Its translation is CASSVGATGFSFGELFF.